A single sample gave rise to the 6 T cell receptor beta chains below, sequenced in a study of cytomegalovirus exposure and HLA in healthy donors. This PCR relied on a set of 60 Vbeta primers and 13 Jbeta primers. Profiled with immunoSEQ multiplex PCR; TCRdb holds only in-frame clones, not every one. The sample shows some 130,000 clones, 75% to 80% of them seen only once. The sample comprised PBMCs. All receptors derive from a male donor in good health and CMV-seronegative.

V and J are TRBV11-3 and TRBJ1-1; D uncertain. In germline, CDR1 is SGHNT, CDR2 YENEEA. This CDR3 spans 14 amino acids. Trimming removed 5 bases from V and 5 bases from J, with 15 bases in between. The CDR3 DNA sequence: TGTGCCAGCAGCCCCTACGAGGATTGGACTGAAGCTTTCTTT. Its translation is CASSPYEDWTEAFF.

This chain uses TRBV19 with TRBJ1-1; 8 nucleotides agree with TRBD1. CDR1 and CDR2 (germline): LNHDA, SQIVND (reference sequence). V shed 7 bases and J 2 bases; nucleotides not matched to a gene: 6. The CDR3 runs to 14 residues. For the CDR3, the DNA is TGTGCCAGTAAAGGACAGGGCCTAAACACTGAAGCTTTCTTT. Translating gives CASKGQGLNTEAFF.

The genes are TRBV21-1 and TRBJ2-7; the table gives TRBD1 as D, unverified against the DNA. TRBV21-1 is shown as a pseudogene. CDR3 size: 15 residues. CDR3 coding DNA: TGTGCCAGCAGCCCAAGTGGGGACAGGAGGTACGAGCAGTACTTC. Translation gives CASSPSGDRRYEQYF.

V usage is TRBV7-9 and J usage is TRBJ1-6; TRBD1 might be the D (6 bases). Germline CDR1 is SEHNR and CDR2 is FQNEAQ (reference sequence). Trimming shortened V by 5 bases and J by 8 bases, and 16 bases separated the two germline ends. The CDR3 extends over 15 amino acids. The CDR3 region has the DNA TGTGCCAGCAGCGCCACGAAGGCAGGGGATTCACCCCTCCACTTT. It is translated as CASSATKAGDSPLHF.

The chain combines TRBV30 with TRBJ1-3, with 8 bases matching TRBD1. After removal of 0 bases from V and 2 bases from J, the junction contained 9 bases not matched to a gene. This CDR3 has 17 residues. Germline loops: CDR1 GTSNPN, CDR2 SVGIG (reference sequence). The CDR3 DNA reads as TGTGCCTGGAGTGTACCCAGGGGCAGGGGGCCTGGAAACACCATATATTTT. It translates to CAWSVPRGRGPGNTIYF.

This chain uses TRBV5-1 with TRBJ2-3; D is unresolved. V lost 1 base to trimming and J lost 6 bases, with 15 bases between them. The CDR3 is made up of 15 amino acids. CDR1 and CDR2 from the germline V gene are SGHRS and YFSETQ. CDR3 DNA sequence: TGCGCCAGCAGCTTGAACGGAGCTGTCGCGGATACGCAGTATTTT. It encodes CASSLNGAVADTQYF.